A selection of T cell receptor beta chains follows, all from one sample in a study of blood T cell repertoires in COVID-19. Assay used: immunoSEQ multiplex PCR; TCRdb lists only in-frame clones, some missing. The sample carries some 170,000 clones, 75% to 85% recorded once. The sample was PBMCs or T cells enriched from blood (not recorded which). These receptors were taken from a man in his fifties or sixties who had recovered from COVID-19. Each CDR3 is given with its conserved first and last residue. Each record gives: V gene, D gene, clone size, J gene, CDR3 DNA, CDR3 protein. A D gene is named only where the DNA matches it firmly. Size is stated for part of the rows, as once, few or many counts, or as a class when the clone is expanded.

TRBV27,TRBD2,NA,TRBJ2-1,TGTGCCAGCAGTCACGGGACTAGCGGGGGGGCTGAGCAGTTCTTC,CASSHGTSGGAEQFF
TRBV2,TRBD1,NA,TRBJ2-2,TGTGCCAGCAAAGGGACAGGGTGGACCGGGGAGCTGTTTTTT,CASKGTGWTGELFF
TRBV5-1,NA,NA,TRBJ2-1,TGCGCCAGCAGCTTGGCGCCCGAGTCCTACAATGAGCAGTTCTTC,CASSLAPESYNEQFF
TRBV3-1/TRBV3-2,NA,NA,TRBJ1-1,TGTGCCAGCAGCCCTTTAGGGGGCACTGAAGCTTTCTTT,CASSPLGGTEAFF
TRBV7-9,NA,NA,TRBJ1-6,TGTGCCAGCAGCTCCCGGGACTTGAAGCATTCACCCCTCCACTTT,CASSSRDLKHSPLHF
TRBV27,TRBD2,NA,TRBJ2-5,TGTGCCAGCAGTACTCGACGGCGGGGGATGGAGACCCAGTACTTC,CASSTRRRGMETQYF
TRBV28,NA,NA,TRBJ2-7,TGTGCCAGCAGTTTATTTCCTAGAAATCCGTACGAGCAGTACTTC,CASSLFPRNPYEQYF
TRBV5-6,TRBD1,NA,TRBJ2-5,TGTGCCAGCAGCTTTGTTACCGGGACAGGGAAAGAGACCCAGTACTTC,CASSFVTGTGKETQYF
TRBV6-5,NA,NA,TRBJ2-3,TGTGCCAGCAAAAAAGGGGGCACAGATACGCAGTATTTT,CASKKGGTDTQYF
TRBV10-3,NA,once,TRBJ1-2,TGTGCCATCAGTCCGGGGGGCCGATCCTATAGCTACACCTTC,CAISPGGRSYSYTF
TRBV28,TRBD1,few,TRBJ1-1,TGTGCCAGCTGGGTAGGCAGGGGGAGCACTGAAGCTTTCTTT,CASWVGRGSTEAFF
TRBV28,NA,NA,TRBJ1-2,TGTGCCAGCAGTTTACAAGAACTTGGCTACACCTTC,CASSLQELGYTF
TRBV15,NA,NA,TRBJ1-1,TGTGCCACCAGCAGAGATGTCGTCGGAGGTACTGAAGCTTTCTTT,CATSRDVVGGTEAFF
TRBV3-1/TRBV3-2,NA,NA,TRBJ2-3,TGTGCCAGCAGCCAAGCGGGGTGGGCAGATACGCAGTATTTT,CASSQAGWADTQYF
TRBV18,TRBD2,NA,TRBJ2-5,TGTGCCAGCTCTCCCGGGACTAGAAGCCAAGAGACCCAGTACTTC,CASSPGTRSQETQYF
TRBV6-5,NA,NA,TRBJ2-7,TGTGCCAGCAGGCCTCCCGGGGGCTACGAGCAGTACTTC,CASRPPGGYEQYF
TRBV19,TRBD1,NA,TRBJ1-4,TGTGCCAGTAGAGACAGGGGAACTAATGAAAAACTGTTTTTT,CASRDRGTNEKLFF
TRBV27,NA,few,TRBJ1-6,TGTGCCAGCAGTTTGGGGGGGCGTAGTTCACCCCTCCACTTT,CASSLGGRSSPLHF
TRBV6-5,TRBD1,NA,TRBJ1-4,TGTGCCAGCAGTTATCAGGGGGTTGAAAAACTGTTTTTT,CASSYQGVEKLFF
TRBV19,TRBD1,few,TRBJ1-1,TGTGCCAGTAGAAAGGACAGGGGATACACTGAAGCTTTCTTT,CASRKDRGYTEAFF
TRBV6-4,NA,NA,TRBJ1-2,TGTGCCAGCAGTGAGGGGGGTCTAGGAGGTGGCTACACCTTC,CASSEGGLGGGYTF
TRBV5-1,TRBD1,NA,TRBJ1-2,TGCGCCAGCAGCTTTCGACAGGGCGATGGCTACACCTTC,CASSFRQGDGYTF
TRBV15,TRBD1,few,TRBJ2-2,TGTGCCACCACCCCCCGACAGGGGCGAACCGGGGAGCTGTTTTTT,CATTPRQGRTGELFF
TRBV7-3,TRBD1,once,TRBJ1-2,TGTGCCAGCAGCGTGTCCCGGACAGGGGGCTACACCTTC,CASSVSRTGGYTF
TRBV5-1,NA,NA,TRBJ1-2,TGCGCCAGCACGAACAGTTCCTATGGCTACACCTTC,CASTNSSYGYTF
TRBV29-1,NA,NA,TRBJ1-5,TGCAGCGTTCGGGGGGGCAATCAGCCCCAGCATTTT,CSVRGGNQPQHF
TRBV5-1,TRBD1,NA,TRBJ1-3,TGCGCCAGCAGCCCAGCGACAGGGAACTCTGGAAACACCATATATTTT,CASSPATGNSGNTIYF
TRBV28,TRBD1,few,TRBJ1-5,TGTGCCAGCAGTTTCCCGGCAGGCCCGGAGATGGTCACAGGGGGAATATTTCAGCCCCAGCATTTT,CASSFPAGPEMVTGGIFQPQHF
TRBV6-5,TRBD1,NA,TRBJ1-6,TGTGCCAGCAGAGCGACAGGGGACAATTCACCCCTCCACTTT,CASRATGDNSPLHF
TRBV9,NA,NA,TRBJ2-7,TGTGCCAGCAGCCCCCCTATAGGAAGGGGCGAGCAGTACTTC,CASSPPIGRGEQYF
TRBV27,NA,NA,TRBJ2-5,TGTGCCAGCATGTCGAGAGGAGGGAGGCGGGTCCAAGAGACCCAGTACTTC,CASMSRGGRRVQETQYF
TRBV7-6,NA,once,TRBJ2-3,TGTGCCAGCAGCCCCAAACAGGGCACAGATACGCAGTATTTT,CASSPKQGTDTQYF
TRBV18,NA,few,TRBJ1-5,TGTGCCAGCTCACCGGACAGCAGTAGTCAGCCCCAGCATTTT,CASSPDSSSQPQHF
TRBV5-6,TRBD1,NA,TRBJ1-1,TGTGCCAGCAGCGGACTGAGTCAGGGGGTTAACACTGAAGCTTTCTTT,CASSGLSQGVNTEAFF
TRBV6-5,TRBD1,NA,TRBJ1-2,TGTGCCAGTGGGACAGGGATCAACTATGGCTACACCTTC,CASGTGINYGYTF
TRBV11-2,NA,once,TRBJ2-7,TGTGCCAGCAGCTCACAGAAAACCTACGAGCAGTACTTC,CASSSQKTYEQYF